Listed below are T cell receptor beta chains from one sample, sequenced in a study of regulatory T cells in long-lasting Graves disease. Via MiXCR, TCRdb re-called the multiplex PCR reads, giving one row per CDR3 protein. Counted here are approximately 210,000 distinct CDR3 sequences, about 18% occurring once; the ten biggest clones make up about 20%. The sample consisted of peripheral blood mononuclear cells (PBMCs), taken at new diagnosis, from a patient treated with antithyroid drugs. The receptor set was obtained from a female donor with Graves disease. CDR3s include the opening cysteine and the closing phenylalanine or tryptophan. A D gene is named only where the DNA matches it firmly. Expanded clones get a size class; other rows say once, few or many, or leave the size out.

size	V	D	J	DNA	CDR3
-	TRBV6-1	-	TRBJ1-5	TGCGCCAGCAGTGAGTCAAGGGGTAGGAGCAATCAGCCCCAGCATTTT	CASSESRGRSNQPQHF
-	TRBV7-9	-	TRBJ2-5	TGTGCCAGCAGCCCTGGACTTGGGATTCAAGAGACCCAGTACTTC	CASSPGLGIQETQYF
few	TRBV20-1	TRBD2	TRBJ2-7	TGCAGTGCTAGCTGGTCTAGCGGAGGCTCCTACGAGCAGTACTTC	CSASWSSGGSYEQYF
many	TRBV6-2/TRBV6-3	TRBD1	TRBJ1-5	TGTGCCAGCAGTTTCCAACAGGGGCAGCCCCAGCATTTT	CASSFQQGQPQHF
many	TRBV19	-	TRBJ1-1	TGTGCCAGTAGTATAAAGGTATTGGAAGGAAATTCGGTTGCTGAAGCTTTCTTT	CASSIKVLEGNSVAEAFF
-	TRBV20-1	-	TRBJ2-7	TGCAGTGCTAGAGGGTACGCCTACGAGCAGTACTTC	CSARGYAYEQYF
-	TRBV28	-	TRBJ2-7	TGTGCCAGCAGTTTAAGGTGGCAGGGCGTCGAGCAGTACTTC	CASSLRWQGVEQYF
many	TRBV12-3/TRBV12-4	-	TRBJ1-2	TGTGCCAGCAGTTCATCCCTATCCATGTATGGCTACACCTTC	CASSSSLSMYGYTF
-	TRBV10-3	TRBD1	TRBJ2-7	TGTGCCATCAGTGGGGACAGGGGGTACGAGCAGTACTTC	CAISGDRGYEQYF
many	TRBV4-1	TRBD1	TRBJ2-1	TGCGCCAGCAGCCAAGAACCCGACAGGGCCAGATTTAGCTCCTACAATGAGCAGTTCTTC	CASSQEPDRARFSSYNEQFF
few	TRBV6-2/TRBV6-3	TRBD1	TRBJ1-5	TGTGCCAGCAACCCGAGGGACAGGGAATTAAGCAATCAGCCCCAGCATTTT	CASNPRDRELSNQPQHF
many	TRBV5-5	TRBD2	TRBJ2-1	TGTGCCAGCAGCTCAGGACTAGCCTTTTACAATGAGCAGTTCTTC	CASSSGLAFYNEQFF
many	TRBV19	-	TRBJ2-3	TGTGCCAGGCCTAGGGCTACCCCGCCAGATACGCAGTATTTT	CARPRATPPDTQYF
many	TRBV30	-	TRBJ1-1	TGTGCCTGGAGTGTTGGGGAGGGAACTGAAGCTTTCTTT	CAWSVGEGTEAFF
many	TRBV14	TRBD2	TRBJ2-2	TGTGCCAGCAGCCAAGATGCGACTAGCGACTACACCGGGGAGCTGTTTTTT	CASSQDATSDYTGELFF
-	TRBV20-1	-	TRBJ2-3	TGCAGTGCCAGGACAGGCGGGGTAACGGCAGATACGCAGTATTTT	CSARTGGVTADTQYF
many	TRBV12-3/TRBV12-4	-	TRBJ1-2	TGTGCCAGCAGTTTTCTCACAGTAAACTATGGCTACACCTTC	CASSFLTVNYGYTF
many	TRBV7-2	-	TRBJ2-5	TGTGCCAGCAGCTTGTGGCAGCAAGAGACCCAGTACTTC	CASSLWQQETQYF
many	TRBV20-1	-	TRBJ2-3	TGCAGTGCTAGAGAACGGTTTAGCACAGATACGCAGTATTTT	CSARERFSTDTQYF
few	TRBV10-3	-	TRBJ1-2	TGTGCCATCAGTGAGGAAGGGGACTATGGCTACACCTTC	CAISEEGDYGYTF
many	TRBV28	-	TRBJ2-5	TGTGCCAGCAGTGGCCGGGACGCCACCCAAGAGACCCAGTACTTC	CASSGRDATQETQYF
many	TRBV15	-	TRBJ1-4	TGTGCCACCGGGGGGCGAAGTTCAACTAATGAAAAACTGTTTTTT	CATGGRSSTNEKLFF
many	TRBV5-6	TRBD2	TRBJ2-7	TGTGCCAGCAGCTTATTAGCGGGAGTGGGCTACGAGCAGTACTTC	CASSLLAGVGYEQYF
many	TRBV11-2	-	TRBJ1-1	TGTGCCAGCCGAGGGGGATTCGGCACTGAAGCTTTCTTT	CASRGGFGTEAFF
many	TRBV18	-	TRBJ1-1	TGTGCCAGCTCACTGAATCTTCGGGACACTGAAGCTTTCTTT	CASSLNLRDTEAFF
many	TRBV9	-	TRBJ1-6	TGTGCCAGCAGCGTAGATGTCTCCCTCATAATCTCACCCCTCCACTTT	CASSVDVSLIISPLHF
-	TRBV20-1	TRBD2	TRBJ2-1	TGCAGTGCCACTAGCGGGAGTATCCACAATGAGCAGTTCTTC	CSATSGSIHNEQFF
many	TRBV25-1	-	TRBJ1-6	TGTGCCAGCAGTGAATCGGGTCTGAGTTCACCCCTCCACTTT	CASSESGLSSPLHF
few	TRBV7-9	TRBD2	TRBJ2-5	TGTGCCAGCTACCCGGCCCTTACTAGCGACATCCAAGAGACCCAGTACTTC	CASYPALTSDIQETQYF
-	TRBV29-1	-	TRBJ2-7	TGCAGCGTTGGGGGGGGCAGGGGGCACAACGAGCAGTACTTC	CSVGGGRGHNEQYF
many	TRBV28	-	TRBJ2-7	TGTGCCAGCAGTTTGGAGCAGGGGGAGCAGTACTTC	CASSLEQGEQYF
many	TRBV11-2	-	TRBJ1-6	TGTGCCAGCAGCGGTACCTTAGGGTCTAATTCACCCCTCCACTTT	CASSGTLGSNSPLHF
many	TRBV19	-	TRBJ1-5	TGTGCCAGTAGTCCAGGGAGATATAGCAATCAGCCCCAGCATTTT	CASSPGRYSNQPQHF
many	TRBV11-2	-	TRBJ2-7	TGTGCCAGCAGCCGATCCTACGAGCAGTACTTC	CASSRSYEQYF
many	TRBV2	-	TRBJ2-1	TGTGCCAGCAGTCAATCCAGGCTACGTCCGGGGAACAATGAGCAGTTCTTC	CASSQSRLRPGNNEQFF
-	TRBV6-2/TRBV6-3	-	TRBJ1-4	TGTGCCAGCAGTCCACCACGAGGAAAACTGTTTTTT	CASSPPRGKLFF
-	TRBV6-2/TRBV6-3	TRBD1	TRBJ2-7	TGTGCCAGACCACAGGGGTCCCCTTCCTGGAACGAGCAGTACTTC	CARPQGSPSWNEQYF
-	TRBV7-2	-	TRBJ2-3	TGTGCCAGCAGCTTACAGGTTAGCACAGATACGCAGTATTTT	CASSLQVSTDTQYF
many	TRBV15	TRBD2	TRBJ2-1	TGTGCCACCAGCAGAGATCCGGGAGGAGGTAATGAGCAGTTCTTC	CATSRDPGGGNEQFF
few	TRBV7-6	-	TRBJ1-1	TGTGCCAGCAGCTTAGAGGGGTGGGCCACTGAAGCTTTCTTT	CASSLEGWATEAFF
many	TRBV28	-	TRBJ2-3	TGTGCCAGCAGTTTATTCCCGGGTAGCACAGATACGCAGTATTTT	CASSLFPGSTDTQYF
few	TRBV6-4	TRBD2	TRBJ2-3	TGTGCCAGCGGGGGACTAGCGGGAACAGATACGCAGTATTTT	CASGGLAGTDTQYF
few	TRBV19	-	TRBJ1-5	TGTGCCAGTAGTAGGGCGCGCAATCAGCCCCAGCATTTT	CASSRARNQPQHF
many	TRBV7-8	-	TRBJ1-3	TGTGCCAGCAGCTTGACATCCTTCTCTGGAAACACCATATATTTT	CASSLTSFSGNTIYF
many	TRBV10-3	-	TRBJ1-1	TGTGCCATCAGTGACAGGAACACTGAAGCTTTCTTT	CAISDRNTEAFF
-	TRBV6-1	-	TRBJ2-1	TGTGCCAGCACGCTACTTGGCGGAGGCCGGAGTGAGCAGTTCTTC	CASTLLGGGRSEQFF
-	TRBV15	TRBD2	TRBJ2-1	TGTGCCACCAGCAGAGATGGGACTAGCGGGAGGGATGAGCAGTTCTTC	CATSRDGTSGRDEQFF
many	TRBV7-9	-	TRBJ2-2	TGTGCCACCGGGACTCCAAACACCGGGGAGCTGTTTTTT	CATGTPNTGELFF
-	TRBV10-1	-	TRBJ2-3	TGCGCCAGCAGTGGAACCGGGACCGCGGAGCGGGCAGATACGCAGTATTTT	CASSGTGTAERADTQYF
-	TRBV28	-	TRBJ2-7	TGTGCCAGCAGTTTATTTCAGGACGAGCAGTACTTC	CASSLFQDEQYF
-	TRBV28	TRBD2	TRBJ2-3	TGTGCCAGCATGGGCGGGAGGGAGGCAGATACGCAGTATTTT	CASMGGREADTQYF
many	TRBV27	TRBD2	TRBJ2-7	TGTGCCAGCAGTCCACGGACTAGCGGGGGGTACGAGCAGTACTTC	CASSPRTSGGYEQYF
many	TRBV7-2	-	TRBJ2-1	TGTGCCAGCAGCCCCCGGTCCTATGAGCAGTTCTTC	CASSPRSYEQFF
-	TRBV18	-	TRBJ2-1	TGTGCCAGCTCACCCTCCCAGGGCTCGGAGGATGAGCAGTTCTTC	CASSPSQGSEDEQFF
many	TRBV28	-	TRBJ1-2	TGTGCCAGCAGTTTAGGGGATTTGACCTATGGCTACACCTTC	CASSLGDLTYGYTF
few	TRBV11-3	TRBD1	TRBJ1-1	TGTGCCAGCAGACAGACAGGGGCGGGGGACACTGAAGCTTTCTTT	CASRQTGAGDTEAFF
few	TRBV5-1	-	TRBJ2-2	TGCGCCAGCAGCTTGACGGTCACCGGGGAGCTGTTTTTT	CASSLTVTGELFF
many	TRBV20-1	TRBD1	TRBJ2-5	TGCAGTGCTGGACAGGGGGCGATCGAGACCCAGTACTTC	CSAGQGAIETQYF
many	TRBV2	-	TRBJ2-3	TGTGCCAGTAGCCCCGAATATCCGGCCGCAGATACGCAGTATTTT	CASSPEYPAADTQYF